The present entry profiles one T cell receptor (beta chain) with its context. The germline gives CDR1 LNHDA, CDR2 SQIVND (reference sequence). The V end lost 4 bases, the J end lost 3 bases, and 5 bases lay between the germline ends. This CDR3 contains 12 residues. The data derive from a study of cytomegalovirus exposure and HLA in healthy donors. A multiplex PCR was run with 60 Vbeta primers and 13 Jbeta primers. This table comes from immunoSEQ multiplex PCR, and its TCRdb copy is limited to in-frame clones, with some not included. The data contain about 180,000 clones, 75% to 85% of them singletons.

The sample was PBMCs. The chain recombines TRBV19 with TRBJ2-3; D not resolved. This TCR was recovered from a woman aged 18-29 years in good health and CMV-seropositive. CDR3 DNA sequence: TGTGCCAGTAGTAGCAGAACAGATACGCAGTATTTT. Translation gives CASSSRTDTQYF.